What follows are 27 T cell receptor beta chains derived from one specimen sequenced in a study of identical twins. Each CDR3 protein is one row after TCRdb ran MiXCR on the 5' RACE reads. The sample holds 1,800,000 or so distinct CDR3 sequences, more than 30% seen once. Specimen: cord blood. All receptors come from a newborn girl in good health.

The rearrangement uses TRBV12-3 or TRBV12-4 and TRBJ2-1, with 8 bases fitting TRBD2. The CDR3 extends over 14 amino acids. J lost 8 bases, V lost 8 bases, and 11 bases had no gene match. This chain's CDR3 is CASHPGLVGHEQFF. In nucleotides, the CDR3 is TGTGCCAGCCACCCGGGACTAGTAGGGCATGAGCAGTTCTTC.

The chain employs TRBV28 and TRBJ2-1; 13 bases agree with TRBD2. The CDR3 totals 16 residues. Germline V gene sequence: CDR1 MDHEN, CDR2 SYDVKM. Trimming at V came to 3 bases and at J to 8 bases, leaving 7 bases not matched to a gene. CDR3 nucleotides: TGTGCCAGCAGTTTGCGACGACTAGCGGGAGGCCATGAGCAGTTCTTC. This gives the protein CASSLRRLAGGHEQFF.

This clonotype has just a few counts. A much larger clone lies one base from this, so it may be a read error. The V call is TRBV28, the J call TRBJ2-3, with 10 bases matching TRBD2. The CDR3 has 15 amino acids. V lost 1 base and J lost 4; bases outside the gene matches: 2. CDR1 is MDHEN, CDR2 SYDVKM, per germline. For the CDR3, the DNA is TGTGCCAGCAGTTTATCTAGCGGGAGCGCAGATACGCAGTATTTT. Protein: CASSLSSGSADTQYF. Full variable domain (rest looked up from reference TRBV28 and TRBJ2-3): DVKVTQSSRYLVKRTGEKVFLECVQDMDHENMFWYRQDPGLGLRLIYFSYDVKMKEKGDIPEGYSVSREKKERFSLILESASTNQTSMYLCASSLSSGSADTQYFGPGTRLTVL.

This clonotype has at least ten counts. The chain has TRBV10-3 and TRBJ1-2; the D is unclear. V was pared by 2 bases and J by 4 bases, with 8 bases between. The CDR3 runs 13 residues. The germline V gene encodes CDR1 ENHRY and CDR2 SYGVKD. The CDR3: CAISEGVTYGYTF. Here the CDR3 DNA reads TGTGCCATCAGTGAGGGGGTAACCTATGGCTACACCTTC.

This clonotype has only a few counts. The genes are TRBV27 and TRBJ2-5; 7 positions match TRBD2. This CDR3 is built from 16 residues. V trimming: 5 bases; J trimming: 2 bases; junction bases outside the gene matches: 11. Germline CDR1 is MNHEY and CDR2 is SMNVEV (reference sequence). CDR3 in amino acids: CASSPTGTTYQETQYF. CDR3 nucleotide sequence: TGTGCCAGCAGTCCCACCGGGACTACCTATCAAGAGACCCAGTACTTC.

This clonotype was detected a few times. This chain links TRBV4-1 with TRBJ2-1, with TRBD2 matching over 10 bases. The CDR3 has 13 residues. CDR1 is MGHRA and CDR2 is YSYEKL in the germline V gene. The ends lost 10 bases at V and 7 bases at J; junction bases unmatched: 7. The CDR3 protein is CATGLAVGNEQFF. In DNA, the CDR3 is TGCGCCACTGGACTAGCGGTCGGGAATGAGCAGTTCTTC.

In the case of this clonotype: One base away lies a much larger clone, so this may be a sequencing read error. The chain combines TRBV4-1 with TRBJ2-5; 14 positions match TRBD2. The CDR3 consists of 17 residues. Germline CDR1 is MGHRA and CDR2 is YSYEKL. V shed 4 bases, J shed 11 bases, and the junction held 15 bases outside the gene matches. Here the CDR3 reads CASSPRTSGGLYNEQYF. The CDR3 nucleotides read TGCGCCAGCAGCCCTAGGACTAGCGGGGGGCTCTACAATGAGCAGTACTTC.

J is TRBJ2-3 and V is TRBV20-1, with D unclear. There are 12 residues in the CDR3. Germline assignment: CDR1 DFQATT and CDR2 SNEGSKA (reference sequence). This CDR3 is CSAGRALDTQYF. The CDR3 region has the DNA TGCAGCGCCGGCCGGGCTTTGGATACGCAGTATTTT.

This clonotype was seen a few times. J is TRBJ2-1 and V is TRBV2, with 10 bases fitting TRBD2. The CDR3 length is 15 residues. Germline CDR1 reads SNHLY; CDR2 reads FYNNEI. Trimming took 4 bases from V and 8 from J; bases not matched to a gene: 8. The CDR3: CASSALASGGHEQFF. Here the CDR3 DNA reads TGTGCCAGCAGTGCTCTGGCTAGCGGGGGACATGAGCAGTTCTTC.

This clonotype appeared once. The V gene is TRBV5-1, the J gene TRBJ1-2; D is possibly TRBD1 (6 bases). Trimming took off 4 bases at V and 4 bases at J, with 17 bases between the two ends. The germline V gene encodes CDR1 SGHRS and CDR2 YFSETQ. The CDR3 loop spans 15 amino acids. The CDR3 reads CASSPTGPGIYGYTF. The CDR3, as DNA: TGCGCCAGCAGCCCGACAGGACCGGGGATCTATGGCTACACCTTC.

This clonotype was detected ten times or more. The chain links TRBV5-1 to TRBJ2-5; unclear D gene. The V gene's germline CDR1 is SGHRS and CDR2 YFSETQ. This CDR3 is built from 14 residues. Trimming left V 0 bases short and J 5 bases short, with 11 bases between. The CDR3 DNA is TGCGCCAGCAGCTTGGCCCTAGAAGGCGAGACCCAGTACTTC. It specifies CASSLALEGETQYF.

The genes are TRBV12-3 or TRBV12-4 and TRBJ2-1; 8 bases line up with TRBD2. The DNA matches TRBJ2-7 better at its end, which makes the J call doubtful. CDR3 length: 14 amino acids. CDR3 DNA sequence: TGTGCCAGCAGCGGGGGGGGATCCTACAATGAGCAGTACTTC. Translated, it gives CASSGGGSYNEQYF.

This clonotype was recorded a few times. CDR3 in amino acids: CASSPLSGSLPYEQYF. In nucleotides, the CDR3 is TGTGCCAGCAGTCCCCTTAGCGGGAGCCTTCCCTACGAGCAGTACTTC. The chain is built from TRBV12-3 or TRBV12-4 and TRBJ2-7; 9 bases agree with TRBD2. Trimming took 5 bases from V and 2 from J; bases not matched to a gene: 10. There are 16 residues in the CDR3.

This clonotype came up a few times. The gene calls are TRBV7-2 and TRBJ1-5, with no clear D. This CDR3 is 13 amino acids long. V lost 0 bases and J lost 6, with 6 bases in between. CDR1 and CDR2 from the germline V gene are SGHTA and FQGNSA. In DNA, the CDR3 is TGTGCCAGCAGCTTAGCGCAGAGTCAGCCCCAGCATTTT. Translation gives CASSLAQSQPQHF.

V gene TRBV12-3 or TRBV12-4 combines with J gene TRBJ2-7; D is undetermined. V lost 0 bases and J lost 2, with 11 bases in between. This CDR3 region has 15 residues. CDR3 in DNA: TGTGCCAGCAGTTTAGCGGGGATAAGCCCCTACGAGCAGTACTTC. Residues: CASSLAGISPYEQYF.

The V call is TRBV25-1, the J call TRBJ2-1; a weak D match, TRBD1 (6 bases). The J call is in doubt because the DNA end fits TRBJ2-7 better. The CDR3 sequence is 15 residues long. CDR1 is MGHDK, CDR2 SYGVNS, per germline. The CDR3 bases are TGTGCCAGCAGTGAATGGGGACACTCCTACAATGAGCAGTACTTC. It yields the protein CASSEWGHSYNEQYF.

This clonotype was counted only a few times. The CDR3 is CASSLVWPYNEQFF. CDR3 DNA: TGTGCCAGCAGCTTAGTATGGCCCTACAATGAGCAGTTCTTC. The rearrangement uses TRBV11-2 and TRBJ2-1, with no clear D. Germline V gene data show CDR1 as SGHAT and CDR2 as FQNNGV. Deletions cut 1 base from V and 2 bases from J, with 6 bases between. The CDR3 contains 14 residues.

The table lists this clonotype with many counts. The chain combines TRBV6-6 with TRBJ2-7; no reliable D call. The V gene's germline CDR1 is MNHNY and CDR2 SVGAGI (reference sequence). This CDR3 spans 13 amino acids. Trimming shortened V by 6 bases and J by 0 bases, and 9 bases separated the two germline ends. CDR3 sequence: CASRATTSYEQYF. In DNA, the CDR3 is TGTGCCAGCAGGGCAACAACCTCCTACGAGCAGTACTTC.

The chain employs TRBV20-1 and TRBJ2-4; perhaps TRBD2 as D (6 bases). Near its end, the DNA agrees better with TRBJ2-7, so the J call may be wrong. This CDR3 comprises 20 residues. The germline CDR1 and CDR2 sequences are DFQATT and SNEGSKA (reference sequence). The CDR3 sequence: CSARDQRPTRDSLHYCEQYF. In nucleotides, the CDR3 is TGCAGTGCTAGAGATCAGAGACCGACTCGGGACTCTCTCCACTACTGCGAGCAGTACTTC.

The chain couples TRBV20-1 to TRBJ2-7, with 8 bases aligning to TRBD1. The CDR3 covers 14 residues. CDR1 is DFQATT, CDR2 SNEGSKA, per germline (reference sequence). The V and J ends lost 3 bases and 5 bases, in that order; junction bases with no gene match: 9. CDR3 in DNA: TGCAGTGCTAGGTTGACAGGGGCCCCCCACGAGCAGTACTTC. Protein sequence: CSARLTGAPHEQYF.

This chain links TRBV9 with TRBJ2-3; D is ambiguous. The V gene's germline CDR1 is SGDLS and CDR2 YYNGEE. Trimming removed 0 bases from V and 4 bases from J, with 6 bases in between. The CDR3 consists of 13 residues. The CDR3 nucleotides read TGTGCCAGCAGCGTAGTACCGCCAGATACGCAGTATTTT. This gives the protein CASSVVPPDTQYF.

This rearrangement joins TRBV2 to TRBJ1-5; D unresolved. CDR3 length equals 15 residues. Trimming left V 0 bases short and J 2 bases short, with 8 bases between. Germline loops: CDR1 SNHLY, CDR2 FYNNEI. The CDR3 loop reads CASSEAQARNQPQHF. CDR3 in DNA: TGTGCCAGCAGTGAAGCCCAGGCTCGCAATCAGCCCCAGCATTTT.

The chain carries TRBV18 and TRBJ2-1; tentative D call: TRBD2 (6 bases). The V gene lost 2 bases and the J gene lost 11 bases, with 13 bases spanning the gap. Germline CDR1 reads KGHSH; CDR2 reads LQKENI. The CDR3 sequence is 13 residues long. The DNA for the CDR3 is TGTGCCAGCTCACCAGACCCTAGCGCCCAGCAGTTCTTC. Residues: CASSPDPSAQQFF.

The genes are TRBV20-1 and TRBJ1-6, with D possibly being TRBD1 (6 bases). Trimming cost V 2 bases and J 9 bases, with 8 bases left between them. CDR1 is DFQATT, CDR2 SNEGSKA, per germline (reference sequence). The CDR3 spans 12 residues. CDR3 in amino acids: CSARMGASPLHF. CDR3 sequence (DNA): TGCAGTGCTAGAATGGGGGCTTCACCCCTCCACTTT.

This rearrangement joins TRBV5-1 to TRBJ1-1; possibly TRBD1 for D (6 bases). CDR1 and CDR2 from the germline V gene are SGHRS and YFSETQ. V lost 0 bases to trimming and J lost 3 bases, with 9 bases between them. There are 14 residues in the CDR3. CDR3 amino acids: CASSLGQVDTEAFF. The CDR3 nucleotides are TGCGCCAGCAGCTTGGGACAGGTAGACACTGAAGCTTTCTTT.

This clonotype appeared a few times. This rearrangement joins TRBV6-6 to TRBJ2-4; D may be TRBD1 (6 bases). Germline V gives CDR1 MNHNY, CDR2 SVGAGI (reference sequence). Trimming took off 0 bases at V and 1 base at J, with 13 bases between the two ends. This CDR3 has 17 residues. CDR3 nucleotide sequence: TGTGCCAGCAGTTACTCCCTATACGACAGGGCCAAAAACATTCAGTACTTC. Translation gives CASSYSLYDRAKNIQYF.

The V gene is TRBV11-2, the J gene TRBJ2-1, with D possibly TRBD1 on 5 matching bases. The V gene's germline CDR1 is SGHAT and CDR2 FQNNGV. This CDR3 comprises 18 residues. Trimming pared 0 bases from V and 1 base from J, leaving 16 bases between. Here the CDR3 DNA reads TGTGCCAGCAGCTTAGATAGGTCAGGGTTTGGGTCCTACAATGAGCAGTTCTTC. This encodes CASSLDRSGFGSYNEQFF.